These 19 T cell receptor beta chains share one sample of origin, sequenced in a study of T cells in localized non-small cell lung cancer (dated by TCRdb to 2018 to 2020). The library came from the immunoSEQ multiplex PCR assay. Here the immuneACCESS table is served through TCRdb, limited to in-frame sequences with V and J called. Missing clones are a known gap in these copies; in checked studies unresolved V genes cover under half, and the rest lacks a known reason. The sample profile shows 60,000 to 75,000 clones; around 81% of them were found once. The ten biggest clones cover around 4.7% of the sample. Sequences were derived from PBMCs, sampled before any cancer treatment. The receptors were gathered from a man aged 35 to 70 with stage II lung adenocarcinoma.

The chain has TRBV19 and TRBJ1-2; 9 bases align to TRBD1. CDR1 and CDR2 from the germline V gene are LNHDA and SQIVND (reference sequence). This CDR3 is built from 14 residues. The V and J ends lost 4 bases and 7 bases, in that order; junction bases with no gene match: 7. The CDR3 DNA reads TGTGCCAGTAGTACCCAACAGGGGGCGAGTGGCTACACCTTC. Its translation: CASSTQQGASGYTF.

This clone has just one count. This chain uses TRBV4-2 with TRBJ2-1; 10 bases fit TRBD2. After removal of 1 base from V and 1 base from J, the junction contained 1 base not matched to a gene. This CDR3 contains 16 residues. Germline values: CDR1 LGHNA, CDR2 YNFKEQ. CDR3 sequence reads: CASSQVAGGSYNEQFF. CDR3 nucleotide sequence: TGTGCCAGCAGCCAAGTAGCGGGAGGTTCCTACAATGAGCAGTTCTTC.

This chain uses TRBV6-5 with TRBJ2-7; 7 bases line up with TRBD2. V lost 4 bases, J lost 0 bases, and 3 bases stayed unmatched. Germline lookup yields CDR1 MNHEY and CDR2 SVGAGI. The CDR3 covers 14 residues. The CDR3 loop reads CASSSAGFSYEQYF. Here the CDR3 DNA reads TGTGCCAGCAGTTCAGCGGGGTTCTCCTACGAGCAGTACTTC.

The chain carries TRBV7-2 and TRBJ2-7; D possibly corresponds to TRBD1 (6 bases). Germline loops: CDR1 SGHTA, CDR2 FQGNSA. The V end lost 0 bases, the J end lost 2 bases, and 8 bases lay between the germline ends. CDR3 length equals 14 residues. The CDR3 sequence is CASSLAQGTYEQYF. In nucleotides, the CDR3 is TGTGCCAGCAGCTTAGCTCAGGGGACCTACGAGCAGTACTTC.

This clone occurred a few times. The V gene is TRBV29-1, the J gene TRBJ1-1; D is perhaps TRBD1 (5 bases). V was shortened by 7 bases and J by 5 bases, with 14 bases between the two germline ends. Looked up from germline, CDR1 is SQVTM and CDR2 is ANQGSEA. There are 12 residues in the CDR3. The CDR3 protein is CSAGTGGTEAFF. Here the CDR3 DNA reads TGCAGCGCCGGGACCGGGGGGACTGAAGCTTTCTTT.

V and J are TRBV7-2 and TRBJ1-3; D is ambiguous. The CDR3 has 12 amino acids. Trimming removed 5 bases from V and 4 bases from J, with 6 bases in between. Per germline, CDR1 SGHTA and CDR2 FQGNSA. CDR3 sequence: CASSPNGNTIYF. The CDR3 coding sequence is TGTGCCAGCAGCCCCAACGGAAACACCATATATTTT.

The chain employs TRBV10-3 and TRBJ1-2; 8 positions agree with TRBD1. CDR3 length equals 13 residues. Germline V lookup: CDR1 ENHRY, CDR2 SYGVKD. Trimming at V came to 7 bases and at J to 9 bases, leaving 10 bases not matched to a gene. The CDR3 nucleotides read TGTGCCATCACCCCGGACAGGGAGTCAAGCTACACCTTC. Translation: CAITPDRESSYTF.

This clone was counted a few times. V and J are TRBV9 and TRBJ1-1, with a weak D call TRBD1 (6 bases). Germline CDR1 reads SGDLS; CDR2 reads YYNGEE. This CDR3 has 15 amino acids. V was clipped by 3 bases and J by 1 base, with 13 bases between them. The CDR3 spells CASSASTGWNTEAFF. The DNA for the CDR3 is TGTGCCAGCAGCGCGAGTACAGGGTGGAACACTGAAGCTTTCTTT.

The rearrangement uses TRBV30 and TRBJ2-7; 7 bases map to TRBD2. Trimming removed 4 bases from V and 3 bases from J; junction bases left unmatched: 12. Germline-derived CDR1 and CDR2 are GTSNPN and SVGIG (reference sequence). This CDR3 is built from 15 residues. The CDR3 DNA is TGTGCCTGGACCCTGGGGGGGGTAATAGGCTACGAGCAGTACTTC. Translated: CAWTLGGVIGYEQYF. Looking up the rest from reference TRBV30 and TRBJ2-7 gives the full variable domain: SQTIHQWPATLVQPVGSPLSLECTVEGTSNPNLYWYRQAAGRGLQLLFYSVGIGQISSEVPQNLSASRPQDRQFILSSKKLLLSDSGFYLCAWTLGGVIGYEQYFGPGTRLTVT.

This chain uses TRBV19 with TRBJ1-5; D is unresolved. The CDR3 totals 13 residues. The germline V gene has CDR1 LNHDA and CDR2 SQIVND (reference sequence). V was shortened by 1 base and J by 5 bases, with 6 bases between the two germline ends. The CDR3 loop is CASSIGGYQPQHF. Here the CDR3 DNA reads TGTGCCAGTAGTATAGGGGGATATCAGCCCCAGCATTTT.

This clone has more than one count but fewer than ten. Other nucleotide sequences in the sample specify the same CDR3. The rearrangement links TRBV9 to TRBJ2-7; no clear D. The V gene lost 0 bases and the J gene lost 4 bases, with 11 bases spanning the gap. The CDR3 spans 14 residues. CDR1 is SGDLS and CDR2 is YYNGEE in the germline V gene. CDR3 loop: CASSVEDFAYEQYF. The CDR3 region has the DNA TGTGCCAGCAGCGTAGAAGACTTCGCTTACGAGCAGTACTTC.

V gene TRBV7-9 combines with J gene TRBJ2-1; possibly TRBD1 or TRBD2 for D (5 bases each). Germline values: CDR1 SEHNR, CDR2 FQNEAQ (reference sequence). The length of the CDR3 is 12 residues. The ends were cut back, 3 bases at V and 8 bases at J, with 8 bases in the middle. CDR3 amino acids: CASSLGVHEQFF. The CDR3 coding sequence is TGTGCCAGCAGCTTGGGGGTCCATGAGCAGTTCTTC.

The V call is TRBV6-1, the J call TRBJ1-2; 12 bases are shared with TRBD1. CDR1 is MNHNS, CDR2 SASEGT, per germline. The CDR3 is 15 residues long. Trimming at V came to 7 bases and at J to 4 bases, leaving 7 bases not matched to a gene. The CDR3 coding sequence is TGTGCCAGCACAACGGGACAGGGGGCCCCCTATGGCTACACCTTC. It yields the protein CASTTGQGAPYGYTF.

The V call is TRBV19, the J call TRBJ1-5, with D possibly TRBD1 on 5 matching bases. V was shortened by 3 bases and J by 0 bases, with 9 bases between the two germline ends. CDR1 is LNHDA and CDR2 is SQIVND in the germline V gene (reference sequence). The CDR3 is 15 amino acids. CDR3 region: CASSIPGTSNQPQHF. The CDR3 DNA sequence: TGTGCCAGTAGTATCCCCGGGACTAGCAATCAGCCCCAGCATTTT.

This clone rates as medium-sized. This chain uses TRBV27 with TRBJ2-1; D might be TRBD1 (5 bases). Germline CDR1 MNHEY, CDR2 SMNVEV (reference sequence). This CDR3 spans 13 amino acids. V lost 5 bases, J lost 4 bases, and 9 bases lay in between. The CDR3 DNA sequence: TGTGCCAGCAGTCCGACAGAGTACAATGAGCAGTTCTTC. The encoded protein is CASSPTEYNEQFF.

The chain links TRBV30 to TRBJ1-4; 9 bases fit TRBD1. This CDR3 comprises 15 residues. Per germline, CDR1 GTSNPN and CDR2 SVGIG (reference sequence). Germline trimming cut 4 bases from V and 8 bases from J; bases unmatched to any gene: 11. The CDR3, as DNA: TGTGCCTGGAACACTCCCGGGACAGGGAGAGAAAAACTGTTTTTT. Its translation: CAWNTPGTGREKLFF.

This clone showed up just a few times. The chain employs TRBV19 and TRBJ1-2; 7 positions match TRBD1. The V gene's germline CDR1 is LNHDA and CDR2 SQIVND (reference sequence). After removal of 7 bases from V and 4 bases from J, the junction contained 9 bases not matched to a gene. This CDR3 contains 14 residues. Here the CDR3 reads CASTRGLESYGYTF. The DNA of the CDR3 is TGTGCCAGTACAAGGGGGCTAGAGAGCTATGGCTACACCTTC.

About this clone itself: The same CDR3 also results from other DNA sequences found in this sample. This chain links TRBV11-2 with TRBJ2-3, with D perhaps being TRBD1 or TRBD2 (6 bases each). The length of the CDR3 is 15 residues. Deletions cut 3 bases from V and 1 base from J, with 11 bases between. Looked up from germline, CDR1 is SGHAT and CDR2 is FQNNGV. CDR3 DNA sequence: TGTGCCAGCAGCTTGGAGGGGGTGGGCACAGATACGCAGTATTTT. Amino acids: CASSLEGVGTDTQYF.

J is TRBJ2-3 and V is TRBV5-4; 14 nucleotides agree with TRBD2. The germline V gene encodes CDR1 SGHNT and CDR2 YYREEE (reference sequence). The length of the CDR3 is 17 residues. V dropped 5 bases and J dropped 6; count of bases not matched to a gene: 11. CDR3 protein: CASRPGLAGGSGDTQYF. For the CDR3, the DNA is TGTGCCAGCAGACCCGGACTAGCGGGAGGCTCCGGGGATACGCAGTATTTT.